These 19 T cell receptor beta chains came from one sample sequenced in a study of CD8+ T cells in alopecia areata. Described treatment: oral pan-JAK inhibitor, 5-10 mg twice daily. In each case, RNA was isolated and then reverse transcribed into cDNA as the sequencing template. Measured with immunoSEQ multiplex PCR; TCRdb has only the in-frame clones, and not every one. The sample has 110,000 to 150,000 clones; about 88% are singletons. The material sequenced was CD8+ T cells sorted from blood, taken at week 4, from a patient treated with tofacitinib. The receptors come from a human donor with alopecia areata.

The V and J genes are TRBV25-1 and TRBJ2-7; 7 bases are shared with TRBD2. V shed 5 bases, J shed 10 bases, and the junction held 8 bases outside the gene matches. The CDR3 is made up of 12 amino acids. Germline V gene sequence: CDR1 MGHDK, CDR2 SYGVNS. The CDR3 coding sequence is TGTGCCAGCAGTTTCACGGCGGGAGAACAGTACTTC. It specifies CASSFTAGEQYF.

The J gene is TRBJ2-1, the V gene TRBV19; D call uncertain. CDR1 and CDR2 (germline): LNHDA, SQIVND (reference sequence). The length of the CDR3 is 15 residues. With 1 base removed from V and 2 bases from J, the gap between germline ends came to 9 bases. CDR3 in amino acids: CASSIVNRPYNEQFF. CDR3 in DNA: TGTGCCAGTAGTATAGTTAATCGACCCTACAATGAGCAGTTCTTC.

The chain combines TRBV4-1 with TRBJ2-3; 9 bases align to TRBD2. Germline loops: CDR1 MGHRA, CDR2 YSYEKL. There are 15 residues in the CDR3. V lost 3 bases to trimming and J lost 5 bases; unmatched junction nucleotides: 6. The CDR3 reads CASSQRGREVDTQYF. CDR3 DNA: TGCGCCAGCAGCCAGCGCGGGAGGGAGGTAGATACGCAGTATTTT.

The rearrangement links TRBV7-8 to TRBJ2-2; unclear D gene. Germline lookup yields CDR1 SGHVS and CDR2 FQNEAQ. V was cut by 3 bases and J by 7 bases, with 6 bases left in between. This CDR3 has 12 amino acids. In DNA form, the CDR3 reads TGTGCCAGCAGCTTCATCGACGGGGAGCTGTTTTTT. It translates to CASSFIDGELFF.

This sequence joins TRBV30 and TRBJ2-1; 7 bases are shared with TRBD2. Germline-derived CDR1 and CDR2 are GTSNPN and SVGIG (reference sequence). The V gene end was trimmed by 0 bases and the J gene end by 6 bases; junction bases not matched to a gene: 11. CDR3 size: 16 residues. CDR3 amino acids: CAWSVGGGTAGNEQFF. CDR3 nucleotide sequence: TGTGCCTGGAGTGTAGGCGGGGGAACAGCCGGCAATGAGCAGTTCTTC.

The rearrangement joins TRBV18 to TRBJ2-5; the match to TRBD1 covers 9 bases. In germline, CDR1 is KGHSH, CDR2 LQKENI. This CDR3 contains 14 residues. The junction had 0 bases not matched to a gene; V was cut back by 2 bases and J by 2 bases. The CDR3, as DNA: TGTGCCAGCTCACCAGGGACAGGGCAAGAGACCCAGTACTTC. Its translation is CASSPGTGQETQYF. Based on the CDR3 plus reference TRBV18 and TRBJ2-5, the full variable domain is NAGVMQNPRHLVRRRGQEARLRCSPMKGHSHVYWYRQLPEEGLKFMVYLQKENIIDESGMPKERFSAEFPKEGPSILRIQQVVRGDSAAYFCASSPGTGQETQYFGPGTRLLVL.

This clone was observed once. The rearrangement links TRBV25-1 to TRBJ2-3, with TRBD2 identical over 12 bases. After removal of 8 bases from V and 0 bases from J, the junction contained 6 bases not matched to a gene. CDR3 length: 16 residues. Germline V lookup: CDR1 MGHDK, CDR2 SYGVNS. The CDR3 region has the DNA TGTGCCAGCTCCCGACTAGCGGGAGTGAGCACAGATACGCAGTATTTT. Protein: CASSRLAGVSTDTQYF.

J is TRBJ2-7 and V is TRBV7-9; 9 bases line up with TRBD2. Germline loops: CDR1 SEHNR, CDR2 FQNEAQ (reference sequence). Trimming cost V 4 bases and J 3 bases; bases outside gene matches: 7. The CDR3 is made up of 15 amino acids. CDR3 protein: CASSSPAGGFYEQYF. The CDR3 nucleotides read TGTGCCAGCAGCTCTCCAGCGGGAGGATTCTACGAGCAGTACTTC.

The chain links TRBV28 to TRBJ1-5; maybe TRBD1 (5 bases). The CDR3 sequence is 14 residues long. Germline CDR1 MDHEN, CDR2 SYDVKM. Trimming removed 3 bases at V and 2 bases at J, with 8 bases between. In nucleotides, the CDR3 is TGTGCCAGCAGTTTGGGGGACGGCAATCAGCCCCAGCATTTT. It encodes CASSLGDGNQPQHF.

The J gene is TRBJ2-2, the V gene TRBV5-1; D is ambiguous. Trimming removed 1 base at V and 8 bases at J, with 3 bases between. Per germline, CDR1 SGHRS and CDR2 YFSETQ. The CDR3 sequence is 11 residues long. CDR3 in DNA: TGCGCCAGCAGCTTGTATGGGGAGCTGTTTTTT. Amino acid sequence: CASSLYGELFF.

The chain uses TRBV5-1 and TRBJ2-1; perhaps TRBD1 as D (6 bases). The V gene lost 4 bases and the J gene lost 7 bases, with 18 bases spanning the gap. This CDR3 is 15 amino acids long. Looked up from germline, CDR1 is SGHRS and CDR2 is YFSETQ. CDR3 amino acids: CASSRGHPLVNEQFF. DNA of the CDR3: TGCGCCAGCAGCCGGGGACACCCCTTAGTAAATGAGCAGTTCTTC. The whole variable domain, filled in from reference TRBV5-1 and TRBJ2-1, reads KAGVTQTPRYLIKTRGQQVTLSCSPISGHRSVSWYQQTPGQGLQFLFEYFSETQRNKGNFPGRFSGRQFSNSRSEMNVSTLELGDSALYLCASSRGHPLVNEQFFGPGTRLTVL.

The chain links TRBV29-1 to TRBJ1-1; maybe TRBD1 (6 bases). V lost 6 bases, J lost 3 bases, and 20 bases lay in between. Germline CDR1 is SQVTM and CDR2 is ANQGSEA. The CDR3 has 15 residues. CDR3 sequence: CSVTRGRGDYTEAFF. The CDR3 DNA sequence: TGCAGCGTGACCCGGGGCAGGGGCGACTACACTGAAGCTTTCTTT.

The rearrangement uses TRBV5-1 and TRBJ2-1, with 11 nucleotides matching TRBD2. Losses at the gene ends were 4 bases for V and 6 bases for J; bases not matched to a gene: 12. CDR1 and CDR2 from the germline V gene are SGHRS and YFSETQ. This CDR3 is 17 amino acids long. The CDR3 spells CASSINLLAGDLNEQFF. CDR3 coding DNA: TGCGCCAGCAGCATTAACCTACTAGCGGGAGACCTCAATGAGCAGTTCTTC.

The chain combines TRBV30 with TRBJ2-7; TRBD2 might be the D (6 bases). Per germline, CDR1 GTSNPN and CDR2 SVGIG (reference sequence). The CDR3 sequence is 13 residues long. The V end was cut by 0 bases, the J end by 9 bases, with 15 bases between. CDR3 coding DNA: TGTGCCTGGAGTGTCGGGGGACCCCGGGGGCAGTACTTC. Its translation: CAWSVGGPRGQYF.

V is TRBV27 and J is TRBJ2-7, with D unresolved. CDR3 size: 11 residues. V lost 3 bases and J 6 bases, leaving 6 bases between the germline ends. From germline, CDR1 is MNHEY and CDR2 SMNVEV (reference sequence). DNA for the CDR3: TGTGCCAGCAGTTTCTGGGGCGAGCAGTACTTC. Translating it yields CASSFWGEQYF.

The rearrangement uses TRBV11-3 and TRBJ2-3, with a possible D match to TRBD1 (5 bases). This CDR3 contains 15 residues. Trimming removed 5 bases at V and 4 bases at J, with 16 bases between. Germline CDR1 is SGHNT and CDR2 is YENEEA. This chain's CDR3 is CASSQGLSAADTQYF. The CDR3 DNA sequence: TGTGCCAGCAGCCAGGGCCTATCGGCCGCAGATACGCAGTATTTT.

The CDR3: CASSAASGGGQDTQYF. As DNA, the CDR3 is TGTGCCAGCAGCGCCGCTAGCGGGGGGGGGCAAGATACGCAGTATTTT. The chain uses TRBV9 and TRBJ2-3; 12 bases agree with TRBD2. Trimming took 3 bases from V and 5 from J; bases not matched to a gene: 7. Germline-derived CDR1 and CDR2 are SGDLS and YYNGEE. This CDR3 is 16 amino acids long.

V and J are TRBV19 and TRBJ2-7; D gene ambiguous. The CDR3 contains 14 residues. Trimming shortened V by 1 base and J by 2 bases, and 9 bases separated the two germline ends. The germline gives CDR1 LNHDA, CDR2 SQIVND (reference sequence). The CDR3, as DNA: TGTGCCAGTAGTATAGGCCCGGGCACCTACGAGCAGTACTTC. Its protein is CASSIGPGTYEQYF.

The sample holds one count of this clone. The rearrangement joins TRBV10-3 to TRBJ2-1; 9 bases are a match to TRBD2. Germline V CDR1 and CDR2: ENHRY, SYGVKD. Trimming cost V 3 bases and J 5 bases; bases outside gene matches: 8. The CDR3 has 16 residues. The DNA for the CDR3 is TGTGCCATCAGTGACCCCGCGGGAGGGACCAACAATGAGCAGTTCTTC. Translated, it gives CAISDPAGGTNNEQFF.